This TCR beta chain was obtained from a study of T cell clonotyping in hematopoietic cell transplantation. Study outcomes and limitations: Few recipient clonotypes overlapped donors; over 95% were de novo at given depth.

V lost 5 bases and J lost 0; bases outside the gene matches: 8. The CDR3 consists of 18 residues. The V gene's germline CDR1 is MGHRA and CDR2 YSYEKL. Clones were sequenced by immunoSEQ multiplex PCR, and TCRdb holds only the in-frame ones, with some missing. The table shows some 30,000 clones, with 90% to 95% occurring only once. With respect to this clone: Its antigen is not identified.

The clonotype originates from a female patient aged 50-59 years who had an allogeneic stem cell transplant from a related donor, so the T cells may come from the graft donor. Some clones in this sample may be carry-over from other donors' samples. J is TRBJ2-6 and V is TRBV4-1, with TRBD1 matching 9 bases. Specimen: PBMCs, collected 100 days after allogeneic stem cell transplant. The CDR3 DNA reads TGCGCCAGCAGCTTCCGACAGGGGGAAACCTCTGGGGCCAACGTCCTGACTTTC. Amino acids: CASSFRQGETSGANVLTF.